These 15 T cell receptor beta chains came from one sample sequenced in a study of response to subunit inactivated influenza vaccine. TCRdb ran MiXCR on the RT-PCR reads and lists one entry per CDR3 protein. The sample has 450,000 to 600,000 distinct CDR3 sequences, approximately 16% seen once. The sequences come from CD4+ T cells sorted from PBMCs, collected less than 30 months after vaccination. Every receptor here comes from a man aged 45 to 75 who received an inactivated influenza vaccine.

This chain connects TRBV12-3 or TRBV12-4 to TRBJ2-7; 7 positions match TRBD1. Germline trimming cut 2 bases from V and 5 bases from J; bases unmatched to any gene: 9. This CDR3 has 15 residues. The CDR3 loop is CASSLRRDRVNEQYF. The CDR3 nucleotides are TGTGCCAGCAGTTTACGAAGAGACAGGGTTAACGAGCAGTACTTC.

This clonotype was observed a handful of times. The chain recombines TRBV4-1 with TRBJ2-3, with 16 bases that match TRBD2. Per germline, CDR1 MGHRA and CDR2 YSYEKL. Losses at the gene ends were 4 bases for V and 2 bases for J; bases not matched to a gene: 12. The CDR3 has 20 residues. The chain's CDR3 is CASSRNLGLAGGPITDTQYF. The CDR3 coding sequence is TGCGCCAGCAGCCGAAACCTGGGACTAGCGGGGGGGCCGATCACAGATACGCAGTATTTT.

This clonotype was detected only a few times. The chain links TRBV10-3 to TRBJ2-5; the match to TRBD1 covers 7 bases. The junction had 13 bases not matched to a gene; V was cut back by 2 bases and J by 4 bases. This CDR3 comprises 17 residues. Germline CDR1 ENHRY, CDR2 SYGVKD. CDR3 sequence reads: CAISEGDRTPFRETQYF. DNA for the CDR3: TGTGCCATCAGTGAGGGGGACAGAACCCCTTTCCGAGAGACCCAGTACTTC.

This clonotype appeared a few times. This rearrangement joins TRBV7-8 to TRBJ1-5, with D maybe TRBD1 (5 bases). V lost 1 base and J 6 bases, leaving 13 bases between the germline ends. CDR3 length: 15 amino acids. Germline values: CDR1 SGHVS, CDR2 FQNEAQ. The CDR3 sequence: CASSLVAGLFQPQHF. The CDR3 DNA is TGTGCCAGCAGCTTAGTTGCAGGGCTCTTTCAGCCCCAGCATTTT.

V usage is TRBV6-1 and J usage is TRBJ2-5; D is ambiguous. Germline CDR1 reads MNHNS; CDR2 reads SASEGT. V shed 3 bases and J shed 1 base, with 6 bases lying between them. There are 13 residues in the CDR3. CDR3 coding DNA: TGTGCCAGCAGTGAGCCAGTCCAAGAGACCCAGTACTTC. It is translated as CASSEPVQETQYF.

This clonotype showed up just a few times. V gene TRBV12-3 or TRBV12-4 combines with J gene TRBJ2-3; D call uncertain. The CDR3 runs 12 residues. V was cut by 5 bases and J by 5 bases, with 8 bases left in between. In DNA, the CDR3 is TGTGCCAGCAGTATCATACGAGATACGCAGTATTTT. It translates to CASSIIRDTQYF.

This clonotype has more than one count but fewer than ten. A read error may explain this, as a much larger clone is one base away. The rearrangement links TRBV12-3 or TRBV12-4 to TRBJ1-3, with D unclear. Trimming shortened V by 2 bases and J by 0 bases, and 5 bases separated the two germline ends. The CDR3 contains 14 residues. For the CDR3, the DNA is TGTGCCAGCAGTTTATTGGGCTCTGGAAACACCATATATTTT. It specifies CASSLLGSGNTIYF.

The chain has TRBV4-3 and TRBJ2-7, with TRBD2 matching over 7 bases. CDR3 size: 16 residues. Losses at the gene ends were 4 bases for V and 1 base for J; bases not matched to a gene: 10. CDR1 LGHNA and CDR2 YSLEER come from the germline V gene. The CDR3 nucleotides are TGCGCCAGCAGCCCGGGGAGGGACTACCGATCCTACGAGCAGTACTTC. Its translation: CASSPGRDYRSYEQYF.

CDR3: CASSLGGSLGDEQYF. The DNA of the CDR3 is TGTGCCAGCAGTTTAGGAGGCAGCCTTGGAGACGAGCAGTACTTC. The rearrangement uses TRBV12-3 or TRBV12-4 and TRBJ2-7; D not certain. The CDR3 is 15 amino acids. Trimming took 1 base from V and 5 from J, leaving 15 bases between them.

Only a few counts were recorded for this clonotype. CDR3: CSKTRDTEAFF. Written as DNA, the CDR3 is TGCAGCAAAACGAGGGACACTGAAGCTTTCTTT. The chain couples TRBV20-1 to TRBJ1-1; D is ambiguous. This CDR3 spans 11 amino acids. Germline assignment: CDR1 DFQATT and CDR2 SNEGSKA (reference sequence).

There are many counts of this clonotype. The chain couples TRBV12-3 or TRBV12-4 to TRBJ2-6, with no clear D. The CDR3 is 14 residues long. Trimming removed 9 bases at V and 0 bases at J, with 9 bases between. Here the CDR3 DNA reads TGTGCCAGTCGAACGGGCTCTGGGGCCAACGTCCTGACTTTC. Translation gives CASRTGSGANVLTF.

The V gene is TRBV29-1, the J gene TRBJ2-7; tentative D call: TRBD2 (5 bases). CDR3 length equals 12 residues. Germline values: CDR1 SQVTM, CDR2 ANQGSEA. V dropped 3 bases and J dropped 7 bases, with 13 bases sitting between them. CDR3 sequence: CSVEWYTGEQYF. The CDR3 DNA reads TGCAGCGTTGAGTGGTACACGGGGGAGCAGTACTTC.

In its sample, this clonotype was seen a few times. This chain links TRBV12-3 or TRBV12-4 with TRBJ2-2, with D tentatively TRBD1 (6 bases). CDR3 length: 16 amino acids. V was shortened by 6 bases and J by 5 bases, with 19 bases between the two germline ends. The CDR3: CASSRASGVGTGELFF. CDR3 coding DNA: TGTGCCAGCAGCCGCGCGTCAGGGGTAGGGACCGGGGAGCTGTTTTTT.

This clonotype was observed a handful of times. The rearrangement uses TRBV5-1 and TRBJ2-5, with 7 bases matching TRBD1. This CDR3 has 14 amino acids. Per the germline V gene, CDR1 is SGHRS and CDR2 is YFSETQ. J lost 3 bases, V lost 4 bases, and 6 bases had no gene match. The CDR3 sequence: CASSTGTAKETQYF. In nucleotides, the CDR3 is TGCGCCAGCAGCACCGGGACAGCAAAAGAGACCCAGTACTTC.

The sample holds a few counts of this clonotype. The V call is TRBV18, the J call TRBJ2-7; D gene uncertain. The V and J ends lost 2 bases and 6 bases respectively, with 8 bases between them. The germline gives CDR1 KGHSH, CDR2 LQKENI. CDR3 length equals 12 residues. Written as DNA, the CDR3 is TGTGCCAGCTCACCAGACCATCTCGAGCAGTACTTC. Protein: CASSPDHLEQYF. The full variable domain, rest sourced from reference TRBV18 and TRBJ2-7, is NAGVMQNPRHLVRRRGQEARLRCSPMKGHSHVYWYRQLPEEGLKFMVYLQKENIIDESGMPKERFSAEFPKEGPSILRIQQVVRGDSAAYFCASSPDHLEQYFGPGTRLTVT.